A selection of T cell receptor beta chains follows, all from one sample in a study of T cells in Graves' hyperthyroidism and ophthalmopathy. TCRdb fed the multiplex PCR reads into MiXCR, producing one record per CDR3 protein. Of 490,000 or so distinct CDR3 sequences detected, 46% appear once; the ten largest clones hold about two fifths. Sequenced sample: peripheral blood or thyroid tissue (not recorded which). These receptors originate from an adult woman with Graves' disease, either hyperthyroidism or ophthalmopathy (not recorded which). Each CDR3 is given with its conserved first and last residue. Fields, in order: J gene, V gene, D gene, CDR3 length, clone size, CDR3 protein, CDR3 DNA. The D gene is left open where the match is weak. A row's size may be missing; if present it is once, few, many or a size class.

>TRBJ2-2|TRBV20-1|TRBD2|17|many
CSARRTSGLANTGELFF
TGCAGTGCTAGAAGGACTAGCGGGCTGGCGAACACCGGGGAGCTGTTTTTT
>TRBJ2-6|TRBV19|.|15|many
CASSTMTGGANVLTF
TGTGCCAGTAGCACTATGACTGGTGGGGCCAACGTCCTGACTTTC
>TRBJ1-5|TRBV29-1|.|12|.
CSVEEDEGAQHF
TGCAGCGTTGAAGAAGATGAAGGGGCCCAGCATTTT
>TRBJ2-7|TRBV20-1|TRBD2|15|many
CSAASTSGSWNEQYF
TGCAGTGCTGCTAGCACTAGCGGGAGCTGGAACGAGCAGTACTTC
>TRBJ2-3|TRBV7-9|TRBD1|17|.
CASSWSLGQGGTDTQYF
TGTGCCAGCAGCTGGAGCCTCGGACAGGGGGGCACAGATACGCAGTATTTT
>TRBJ1-4|TRBV11-2|.|12|few
CASGPVNEKLFF
TGTGCCAGCGGTCCAGTTAATGAAAAACTGTTTTTT
>TRBJ2-5|TRBV30|TRBD1|12|.
CAWSQGAETQYF
TGTGCCTGGAGCCAGGGGGCAGAGACCCAGTACTTC
>TRBJ1-1|TRBV7-2|.|14|.
CASSVAGAETEAFF
TGTGCCAGCAGCGTTGCAGGGGCAGAAACTGAAGCTTTCTTT
>TRBJ1-6|TRBV20-1|TRBD1|17|few
CSARNWDSHSYNSPLHF
TGCAGTGCTAGAAACTGGGACAGCCACTCCTATAATTCACCCCTCCACTTT
>TRBJ2-7|TRBV29-1|TRBD2|17|many
CSVDALIDGGSYYEQYF
TGCAGCGTTGATGCCCTCATAGACGGCGGGAGTTACTACGAGCAGTACTTC
>TRBJ1-1|TRBV7-9|TRBD1|16|.
CASSLRQGREDTEAFF
TGTGCCAGCAGCCTGAGACAGGGGAGGGAGGACACTGAAGCTTTCTTT
>TRBJ2-5|TRBV29-1|TRBD1|14|.
CSVHGDRGWETQYF
TGCAGCGTTCATGGTGACAGGGGCTGGGAGACCCAGTACTTC
>TRBJ1-1|TRBV2|.|15|.
CASSEAEPGNTEAFF
TGTGCCAGCAGTGAAGCCGAGCCTGGGAACACTGAAGCTTTCTTT
>TRBJ1-6|TRBV7-9|.|17|.
CASSPRALGGWVSPLHF
TGTGCCAGCAGCCCGCGGGCCTTGGGAGGTTGGGTATCACCCCTCCACTTT
>TRBJ2-7|TRBV29-1|.|12|.
CSVGRGSYEQYF
TGCAGCGTTGGGAGGGGCTCCTACGAGCAGTACTTC
>TRBJ1-2|TRBV20-1|TRBD1|11|once
CITTGKDGYTF
TGCATCACGACAGGGAAGGATGGCTACACCTTC
>TRBJ2-7|TRBV7-2|.|15|many
CVSSLTRGGAREQYF
TGTGTCAGCAGCCTTACGCGAGGGGGGGCGCGAGAGCAGTACTTC
>TRBJ1-2|TRBV6-1|.|13|many
CASRMDSNYGYTF
TGTGCCAGCAGGATGGACAGTAACTATGGCTACACCTTC
>TRBJ1-5|TRBV19|.|13|.
CASRTDKNQPQHF
TGTGCCAGTAGGACCGACAAAAATCAGCCCCAGCATTTT
>TRBJ2-5|TRBV7-6|TRBD1|16|once
CASSFSLRDREGTQYF
TGTGCCAGCAGCTTTAGCCTCCGGGACAGGGAGGGGACCCAGTACTTC
>TRBJ2-7|TRBV13|.|17|many
CASSFLGTFDSSYEQYF
TGTGCCAGCAGCTTCCTAGGGACTTTTGATAGCTCCTACGAGCAGTACTTC
>TRBJ1-6|TRBV4-1|TRBD1|16|.
CASSLQGGTGNSPLHF
TGCGCCAGCAGCCTACAAGGGGGGACAGGGAATTCACCCCTCCACTTT
>TRBJ1-2|TRBV20-1|.|15|many
CSARDPSQPLYGYTF
TGCAGTGCTAGAGACCCAAGTCAGCCCCTCTATGGCTACACCTTC
>TRBJ2-6|TRBV7-6|.|23|.
CASSLALGQPARVGDSGANVLTF
TGTGCCAGCAGCTTAGCCCTGGGGCAGCCCGCCAGGGTGGGCGATTCGGGGGCCAACGTCCTGACTTTC
>TRBJ2-7|TRBV2|.|13|many
CASSEFADYEQYF
TGTGCCAGCAGTGAATTTGCAGACTACGAGCAGTACTTC
>TRBJ1-2|TRBV6-5|.|16|few
CASSGTHNLINYGYTF
TGTGCCAGCAGTGGGACGCACAACCTTATAAACTATGGCTACACCTTC
>TRBJ2-2|TRBV29-1|TRBD1|15|few
CSVKSPGQGAGELFF
TGCAGCGTAAAGTCTCCGGGACAGGGGGCCGGGGAGCTGTTTTTT
>TRBJ1-5|TRBV9|.|14|.
CASRIGPSNQPQHF
TGTGCCAGCAGGATAGGACCAAGCAATCAGCCCCAGCATTTT
>TRBJ2-7|TRBV20-1|TRBD1|14|few
CSAPLQGARGEQYF
TGCAGTGCGCCCCTCCAGGGGGCCCGGGGGGAGCAGTACTTC
>TRBJ1-2|TRBV7-4|.|14|.
CASSKGGADYGYTF
TGTGCCAGCAGTAAAGGGGGGGCGGACTATGGCTACACCTTC
>TRBJ1-2|TRBV2|.|15|many
CASSEEQGFGYGYTF
TGTGCCAGCAGTGAAGAACAGGGTTTTGGGTATGGCTACACCTTC
>TRBJ2-5|TRBV9|.|13|.
CASSIDRIETQYF
TGTGCCAGCAGCATCGACCGTATAGAGACCCAGTACTTC
>TRBJ2-3|TRBV29-1|.|11|once
CSPVEVHTQYF
TGCAGCCCTGTAGAGGTTCATACGCAGTATTTT
>TRBJ1-1|TRBV5-1|.|15|many
CASSGTGQRNTEAFF
TGCGCCAGCAGCGGAACTGGGCAGAGAAACACTGAAGCTTTCTTT
>TRBJ1-1|TRBV7-2|.|14|many
CASSSQSRGNEAFF
TGTGCCAGCAGCTCCCAGAGCAGGGGAAACGAAGCTTTCTTT
>TRBJ1-3|TRBV25-1|.|14|.
CASSAPGSGNTIYF
TGTGCCAGCAGTGCGCCAGGATCTGGAAACACCATATATTTT
>TRBJ1-1|TRBV29-1|.|13|few
CSVQGMLNTEAFF
TGCAGCGTGCAGGGTATGTTGAACACTGAAGCTTTCTTT
>TRBJ2-7|TRBV29-1|TRBD2|13|.
CGVELAVGYEQYF
TGCGGCGTTGAACTAGCGGTCGGCTACGAGCAGTACTTC
>TRBJ1-6|TRBV20-1|.|15|many
CSARGGALFNSPLHF
TGCAGTGCTAGAGGGGGGGCTCTTTTTAATTCACCCCTCCACTTT
>TRBJ2-7|TRBV7-2|.|14|many
CASSRTGSDYEQYF
TGTGCCAGCAGCCGGACGGGGTCTGACTACGAGCAGTACTTC
>TRBJ1-1|TRBV2|.|15|many
CASSPSTGRGAEAFF
TGTGCCAGCAGCCCCTCGACAGGACGGGGGGCTGAAGCTTTCTTT
>TRBJ1-2|TRBV2|TRBD1|12|few
CASRADRVGYTF
TGTGCCAGCAGGGCTGACAGGGTCGGCTACACCTTC